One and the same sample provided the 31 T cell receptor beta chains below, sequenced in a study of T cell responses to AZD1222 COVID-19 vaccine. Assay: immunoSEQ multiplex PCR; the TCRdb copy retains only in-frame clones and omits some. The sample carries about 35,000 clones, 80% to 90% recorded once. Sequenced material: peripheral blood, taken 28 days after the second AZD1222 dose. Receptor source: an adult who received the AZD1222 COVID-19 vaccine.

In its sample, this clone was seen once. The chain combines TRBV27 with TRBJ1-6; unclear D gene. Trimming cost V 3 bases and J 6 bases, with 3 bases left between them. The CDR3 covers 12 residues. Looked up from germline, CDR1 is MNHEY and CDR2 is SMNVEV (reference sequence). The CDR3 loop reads CASSFVNSPLHF. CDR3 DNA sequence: TGTGCCAGCAGTTTTGTTAATTCACCCCTCCACTTT.

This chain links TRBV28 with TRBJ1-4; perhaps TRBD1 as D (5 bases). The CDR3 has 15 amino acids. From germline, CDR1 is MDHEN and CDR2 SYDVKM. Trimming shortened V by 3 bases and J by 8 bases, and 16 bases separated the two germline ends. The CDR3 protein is CASSLGGQGDEKLFF. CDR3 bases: TGTGCCAGCAGTTTGGGAGGGCAGGGAGACGAAAAACTGTTTTTT.

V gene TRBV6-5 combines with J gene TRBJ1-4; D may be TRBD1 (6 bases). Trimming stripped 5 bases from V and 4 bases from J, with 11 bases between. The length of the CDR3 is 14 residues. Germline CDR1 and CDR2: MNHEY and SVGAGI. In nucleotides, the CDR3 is TGTGCCAGCAGTCCGGGACAAGTTAATGAAAAACTGTTTTTT. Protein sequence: CASSPGQVNEKLFF.

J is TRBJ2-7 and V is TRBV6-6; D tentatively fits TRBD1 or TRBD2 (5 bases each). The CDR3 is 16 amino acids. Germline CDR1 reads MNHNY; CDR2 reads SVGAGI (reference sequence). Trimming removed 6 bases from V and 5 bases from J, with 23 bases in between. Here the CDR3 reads CASRAVWDGGRDEQYF. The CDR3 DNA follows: TGTGCCAGCAGGGCGGTATGGGACGGAGGCCGGGACGAGCAGTACTTC.

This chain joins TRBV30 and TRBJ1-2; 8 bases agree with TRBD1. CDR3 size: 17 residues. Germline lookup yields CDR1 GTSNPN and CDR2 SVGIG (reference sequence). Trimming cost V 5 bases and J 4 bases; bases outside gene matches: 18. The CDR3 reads CAWATQGAMGGVYGYTF. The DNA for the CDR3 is TGTGCCTGGGCTACCCAGGGGGCGATGGGAGGTGTCTATGGCTACACCTTC.

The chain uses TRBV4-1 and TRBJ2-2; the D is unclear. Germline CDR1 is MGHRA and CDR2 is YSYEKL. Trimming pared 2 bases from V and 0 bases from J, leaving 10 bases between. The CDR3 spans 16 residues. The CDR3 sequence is CASSQSVGANTGELFF. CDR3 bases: TGCGCCAGCAGCCAATCGGTTGGTGCGAACACCGGGGAGCTGTTTTTT.

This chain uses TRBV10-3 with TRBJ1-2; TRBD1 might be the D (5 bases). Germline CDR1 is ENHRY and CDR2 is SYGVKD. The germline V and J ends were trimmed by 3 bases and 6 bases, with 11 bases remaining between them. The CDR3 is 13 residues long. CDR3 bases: TGTGCCATCAGTGAACGGCAGGGCGATGGCTACACCTTC. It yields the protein CAISERQGDGYTF.

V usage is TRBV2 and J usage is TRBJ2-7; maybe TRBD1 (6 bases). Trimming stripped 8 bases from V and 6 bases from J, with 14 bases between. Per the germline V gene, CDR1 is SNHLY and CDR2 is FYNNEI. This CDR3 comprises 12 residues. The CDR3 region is CASRRRGGEQYF. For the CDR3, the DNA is TGTGCCAGCCGGCGCAGGGGCGGCGAGCAGTACTTC.

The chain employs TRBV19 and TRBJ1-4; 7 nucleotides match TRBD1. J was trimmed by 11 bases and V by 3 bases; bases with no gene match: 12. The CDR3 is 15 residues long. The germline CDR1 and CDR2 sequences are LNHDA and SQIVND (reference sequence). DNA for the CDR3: TGTGCCAGTAGTATGCAGACAGGGCTGAGTGACAAACTGTTTTTT. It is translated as CASSMQTGLSDKLFF.

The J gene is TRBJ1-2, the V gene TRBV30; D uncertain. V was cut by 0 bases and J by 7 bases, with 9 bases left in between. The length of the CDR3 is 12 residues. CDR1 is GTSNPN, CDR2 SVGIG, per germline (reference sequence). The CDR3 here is CAWSVFVSGYTF. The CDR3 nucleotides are TGTGCCTGGAGTGTATTTGTCTCTGGCTACACCTTC.

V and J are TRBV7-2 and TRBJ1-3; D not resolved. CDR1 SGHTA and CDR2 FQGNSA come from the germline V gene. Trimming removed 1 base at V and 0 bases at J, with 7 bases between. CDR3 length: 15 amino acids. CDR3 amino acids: CASSLDVFSGNTIYF. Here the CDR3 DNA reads TGTGCCAGCAGCTTAGATGTATTCTCTGGAAACACCATATATTTT.

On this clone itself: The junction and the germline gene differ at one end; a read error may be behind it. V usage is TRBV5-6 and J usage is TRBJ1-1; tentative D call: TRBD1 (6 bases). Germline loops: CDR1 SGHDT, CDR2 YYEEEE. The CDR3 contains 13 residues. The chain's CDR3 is CASSLTGNPEAFF. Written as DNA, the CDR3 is TGTGCCAGCAGCTTGACAGGGAACCCTGAAGCTTTCTTT.

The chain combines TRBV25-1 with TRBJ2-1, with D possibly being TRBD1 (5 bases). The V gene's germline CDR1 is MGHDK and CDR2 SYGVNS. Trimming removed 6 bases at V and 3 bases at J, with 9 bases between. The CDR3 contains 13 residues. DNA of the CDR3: TGTGCCAGCAGCAGGGTCGACTACAATGAGCAGTTCTTC. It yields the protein CASSRVDYNEQFF.

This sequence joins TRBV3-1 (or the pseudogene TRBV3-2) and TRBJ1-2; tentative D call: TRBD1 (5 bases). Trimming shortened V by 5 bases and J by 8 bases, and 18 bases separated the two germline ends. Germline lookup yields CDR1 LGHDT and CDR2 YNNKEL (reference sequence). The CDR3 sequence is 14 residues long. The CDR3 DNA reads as TGTGCCAGCAGCGACCGACAAGACCGGGGGGGCTACACCTTC. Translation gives CASSDRQDRGGYTF.

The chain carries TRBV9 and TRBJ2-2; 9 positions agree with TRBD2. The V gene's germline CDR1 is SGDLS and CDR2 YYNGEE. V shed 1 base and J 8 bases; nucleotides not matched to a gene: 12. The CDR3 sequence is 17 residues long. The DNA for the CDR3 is TGTGCCAGCAGCGTATTTGCTAGCGGGATTTATACAGGGGAGCTGTTTTTT. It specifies CASSVFASGIYTGELFF.

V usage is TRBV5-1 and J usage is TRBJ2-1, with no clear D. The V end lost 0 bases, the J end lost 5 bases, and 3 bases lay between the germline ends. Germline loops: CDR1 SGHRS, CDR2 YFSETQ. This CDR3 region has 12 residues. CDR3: CASSLGHNEQFF. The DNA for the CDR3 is TGCGCCAGCAGCTTGGGGCACAATGAGCAGTTCTTC.

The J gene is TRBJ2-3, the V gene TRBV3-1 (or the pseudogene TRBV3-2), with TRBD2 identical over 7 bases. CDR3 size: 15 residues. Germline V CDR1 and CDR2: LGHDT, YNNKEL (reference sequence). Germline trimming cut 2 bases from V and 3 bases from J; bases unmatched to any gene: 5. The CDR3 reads CASSQPRGETDTQYF. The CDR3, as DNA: TGTGCCAGCAGCCAACCTCGGGGGGAGACAGATACGCAGTATTTT.

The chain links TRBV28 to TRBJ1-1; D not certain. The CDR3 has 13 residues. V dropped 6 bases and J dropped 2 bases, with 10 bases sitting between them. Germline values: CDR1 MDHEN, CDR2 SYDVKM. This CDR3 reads CASRPQVNTEAFF. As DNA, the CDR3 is TGTGCCAGCAGGCCCCAGGTCAACACTGAAGCTTTCTTT.

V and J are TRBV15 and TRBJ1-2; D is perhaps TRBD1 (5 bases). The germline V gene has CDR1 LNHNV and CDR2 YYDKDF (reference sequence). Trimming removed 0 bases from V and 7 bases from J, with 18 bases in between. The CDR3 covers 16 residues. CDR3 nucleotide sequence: TGTGCCACCAGCAGAGATCGGGGCGCCTCGGGTTTTGGCTACACCTTC. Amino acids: CATSRDRGASGFGYTF.

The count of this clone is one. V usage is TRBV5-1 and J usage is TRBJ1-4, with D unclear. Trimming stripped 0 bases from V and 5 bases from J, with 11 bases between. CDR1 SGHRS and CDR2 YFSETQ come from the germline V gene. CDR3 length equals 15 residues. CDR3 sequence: CASSLGETGNEKLFF. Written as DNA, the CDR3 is TGCGCCAGCAGCTTGGGGGAGACGGGCAATGAAAAACTGTTTTTT.

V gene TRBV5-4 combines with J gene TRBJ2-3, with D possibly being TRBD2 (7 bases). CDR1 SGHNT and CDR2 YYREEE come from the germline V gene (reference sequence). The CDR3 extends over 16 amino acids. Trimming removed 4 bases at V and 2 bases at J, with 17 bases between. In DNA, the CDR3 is TGTGCCAGCAGCCAGTGGGGGCGGGGGAACACAGATACGCAGTATTTT. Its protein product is CASSQWGRGNTDTQYF.

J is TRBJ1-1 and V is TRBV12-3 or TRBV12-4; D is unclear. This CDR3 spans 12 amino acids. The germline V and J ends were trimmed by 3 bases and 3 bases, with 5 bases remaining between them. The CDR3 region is CASSFGYTEAFF. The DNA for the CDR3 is TGTGCCAGCAGTTTTGGGTACACTGAAGCTTTCTTT.

The CDR3 here is CASTNRASGNTIYF. The CDR3 DNA sequence: TGTGCCAGTACGAACAGGGCATCTGGAAACACCATATATTTT. This chain joins TRBV19 and TRBJ1-3; tentatively, D is TRBD1 (6 bases). Trimming removed 7 bases from V and 1 base from J, with 11 bases in between. Germline-derived CDR1 and CDR2 are LNHDA and SQIVND (reference sequence). This CDR3 region has 14 residues.

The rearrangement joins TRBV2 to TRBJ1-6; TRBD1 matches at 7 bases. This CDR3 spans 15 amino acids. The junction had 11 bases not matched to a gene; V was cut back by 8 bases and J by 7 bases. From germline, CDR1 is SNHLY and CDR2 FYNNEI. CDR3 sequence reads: CASSGQISSNSPLHF. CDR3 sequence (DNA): TGTGCCAGCTCGGGACAGATTAGTTCCAATTCACCCCTCCACTTT.

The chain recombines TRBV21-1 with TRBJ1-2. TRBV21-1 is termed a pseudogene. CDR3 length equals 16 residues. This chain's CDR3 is CASSDQGLQINYGYTF. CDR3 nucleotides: TGTGCCAGCAGCGATCAAGGGTTACAGATTAACTATGGCTACACCTTC.

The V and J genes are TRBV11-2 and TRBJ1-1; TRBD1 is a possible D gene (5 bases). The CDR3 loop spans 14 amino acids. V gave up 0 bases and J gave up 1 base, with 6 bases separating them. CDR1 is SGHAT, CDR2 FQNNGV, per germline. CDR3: CASSLDQGNTEAFF. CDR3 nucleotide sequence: TGTGCCAGCAGCTTAGATCAGGGGAACACTGAAGCTTTCTTT.

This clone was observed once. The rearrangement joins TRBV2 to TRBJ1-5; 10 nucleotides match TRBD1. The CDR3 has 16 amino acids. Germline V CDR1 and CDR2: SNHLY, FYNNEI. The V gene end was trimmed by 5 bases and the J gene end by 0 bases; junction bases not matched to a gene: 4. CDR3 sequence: CASSRDRGYSNQPQHF. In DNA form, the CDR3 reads TGTGCCAGCAGTCGGGACAGGGGTTATAGCAATCAGCCCCAGCATTTT.

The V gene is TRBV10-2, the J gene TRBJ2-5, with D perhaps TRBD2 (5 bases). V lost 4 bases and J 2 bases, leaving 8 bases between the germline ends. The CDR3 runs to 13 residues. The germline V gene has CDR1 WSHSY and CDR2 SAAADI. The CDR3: CASSGGYQETQYF. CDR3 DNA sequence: TGCGCCAGCAGTGGAGGGTATCAAGAGACCCAGTACTTC.

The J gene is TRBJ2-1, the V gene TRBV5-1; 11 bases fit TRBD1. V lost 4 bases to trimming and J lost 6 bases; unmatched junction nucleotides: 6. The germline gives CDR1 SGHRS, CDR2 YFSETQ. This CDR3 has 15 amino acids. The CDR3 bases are TGCGCCAGCAGCCCTGGGACAGGGGGTGGCAATGAGCAGTTCTTC. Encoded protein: CASSPGTGGGNEQFF.

The CDR3 loop is CSVGKGARFETQYF. The DNA for the CDR3 is TGCAGCGTTGGGAAGGGGGCGCGGTTTGAGACCCAGTACTTC. This rearrangement joins TRBV29-1 to TRBJ2-5, with 7 bases lining up with TRBD1. V dropped 4 bases and J dropped 5; count of bases not matched to a gene: 10. The germline gives CDR1 SQVTM, CDR2 ANQGSEA. The CDR3 consists of 14 residues.

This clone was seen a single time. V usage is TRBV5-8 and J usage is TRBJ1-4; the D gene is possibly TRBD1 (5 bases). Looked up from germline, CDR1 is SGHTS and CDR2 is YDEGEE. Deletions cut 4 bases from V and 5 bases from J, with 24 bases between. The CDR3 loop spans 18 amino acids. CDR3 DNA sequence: TGTGCCAGCAGCAGAGGGAGTACTCTACTCGAGGGGAATGAAAAACTGTTTTTT. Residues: CASSRGSTLLEGNEKLFF.